This record concerns one T cell receptor (beta chain) sequence. What it binds is unknown. Germline is not matched at one junction end, which may reflect a read error. The sample originates from a study of T cell responses to AZD1222 COVID-19 vaccine. Study-level findings and limits: Spike was spanned by vaccine-associated CD4 TCRs, with dominance at 160-218 and 743-854.

Profiling relied on immunoSEQ multiplex PCR, and the TCRdb table lists in-frame clones only, not all of them. The sample consists of some 95,000 clones, 85% to 90% of them appearing once. The clonotype originates from an adult in good health. The specimen comprised peripheral blood, sampled on day 0 of AZD1222 vaccination.

As DNA, the CDR3 is TGTGCCCTCAGGACTAGCCGCAATGAGCAGTTCTTC. This sequence encodes CALRTSRNEQFF. The chain combines TRBV10-3 with TRBJ2-1, with TRBD2 matching 8 bases. Germline values: CDR1 ENHRY, CDR2 SYGVKD. CDR3 length: 12 residues.